A single sample gave rise to the 29 T cell receptor beta chains below, sequenced in a study of blood T cell repertoires in COVID-19. Generated by immunoSEQ multiplex PCR, the TCRdb table keeps only in-frame clones and is missing some. The sample lists 200,000 to 250,000 clones, approximately 90% seen once, with 2% to 3% in the top ten. Sequences were obtained from PBMCs or T cells enriched from blood (not recorded which). These receptors were taken from a woman aged 25-40 years with acute COVID-19.

CDR3 DNA: TGTGCCAGCTCACACGAAGAGACAGGGCTTGGGCCCCAGCATTTT. This translates into CASSHEETGLGPQHF. The chain combines TRBV18 with TRBJ1-5; 7 bases are a match to TRBD1. CDR3 length equals 15 residues. The germline CDR1 and CDR2 sequences are KGHSH and LQKENI. After removal of 4 bases from V and 9 bases from J, the junction contained 12 bases not matched to a gene.

The V gene is TRBV11-2, the J gene TRBJ2-1; tentatively, D is TRBD2 (6 bases). The germline CDR1 and CDR2 sequences are SGHAT and FQNNGV. CDR3 size: 12 residues. V lost 5 bases and J 7 bases, leaving 9 bases between the germline ends. The CDR3 is CASSRGGNEQFF. The CDR3 nucleotides read TGTGCCAGCAGCAGAGGAGGGAATGAGCAGTTCTTC.

This rearrangement joins TRBV5-1 to TRBJ1-6; TRBD1 aligns across 9 bases. The CDR3 is made up of 15 amino acids. Germline V gene data show CDR1 as SGHRS and CDR2 as YFSETQ. Unmatched junction bases numbered 6, after V lost 3 bases and J lost 8 bases. CDR3 DNA: TGCGCCAGCAGCTCCGGGACAGGGACGCATTCACCCCTCCACTTT. Translation: CASSSGTGTHSPLHF.

V gene TRBV9 combines with J gene TRBJ1-4, with D unclear. Germline V lookup: CDR1 SGDLS, CDR2 YYNGEE. Trimming took off 0 bases at V and 8 bases at J, with 11 bases between the two ends. This CDR3 region has 14 residues. CDR3 sequence reads: CASSVGSLGEKLFF. The CDR3 DNA sequence: TGTGCCAGCAGCGTAGGGAGTTTAGGCGAAAAACTGTTTTTT. The full variable domain, completed using reference TRBV9 and TRBJ1-4, is DSGVTQTPKHLITATGQRVTLRCSPRSGDLSVYWYQQSLDQGLQFLIQYYNGEERAKGNILERFSAQQFPDLHSELNLSSLELGDSALYFCASSVGSLGEKLFFGSGTQLSVL.

A single count supports this clone. V usage is TRBV18 and J usage is TRBJ1-2, with 8 bases identical to TRBD1. After removal of 1 base from V and 6 bases from J, the junction contained 7 bases not matched to a gene. The V gene's germline CDR1 is KGHSH and CDR2 LQKENI. This CDR3 comprises 15 residues. For the CDR3, the DNA is TGTGCCAGCTCACCACAGCCAGGGGGCGCGGATGGCTACACCTTC. Its protein is CASSPQPGGADGYTF.

The V and J genes are TRBV11-2 and TRBJ1-4; 7 positions agree with TRBD1. This CDR3 is 15 amino acids long. The germline CDR1 and CDR2 sequences are SGHAT and FQNNGV. Trimming cost V 4 bases and J 7 bases; bases outside gene matches: 9. CDR3 coding DNA: TGTGCCAGCAGCTCCGGACAGGAACCTTTTGAAAAACTGTTTTTT. Translated: CASSSGQEPFEKLFF.

The chain carries TRBV5-1 and TRBJ2-7, with TRBD1 matching 7 bases. V lost 4 bases to trimming and J lost 5 bases; unmatched junction nucleotides: 12. The CDR3 totals 15 residues. Germline V CDR1 and CDR2: SGHRS, YFSETQ. CDR3 DNA sequence: TGCGCCAGCAGCCCAAGTGGGGACAGTACCCACGAGCAGTACTTC. It encodes CASSPSGDSTHEQYF.

This clone was seen a single time. This chain joins TRBV10-2 and TRBJ1-1, with D unresolved. With 8 bases removed from V and 0 bases from J, the gap between germline ends came to 7 bases. The CDR3 is 12 residues long. The V gene's germline CDR1 is WSHSY and CDR2 SAAADI. The CDR3 region is CASSQLNTEAFF. The CDR3 DNA sequence: TGCGCCAGCTCACAGCTGAACACTGAAGCTTTCTTT.

The CDR3 is CASSLQGANTEAFF. DNA for the CDR3: TGTGCCAGTAGTTTACAGGGGGCGAACACTGAAGCTTTCTTT. V gene TRBV19 combines with J gene TRBJ1-1, with TRBD1 matching over 9 bases. CDR1 and CDR2 from the germline V gene are LNHDA and SQIVND (reference sequence). The length of the CDR3 is 14 residues. V lost 5 bases, J lost 1 base, and 2 bases stayed unmatched.

The rearrangement uses TRBV11-2 and TRBJ1-1; 7 nucleotides line up with TRBD1. This CDR3 has 19 amino acids. CDR1 and CDR2 (germline): SGHAT, FQNNGV. With V trimmed by 2 bases and J by 1 base, 16 bases remained unmatched. The CDR3: CASSLWVTGSGGGNTEAFF. Written as DNA, the CDR3 is TGTGCCAGCAGCTTATGGGTTACTGGGTCAGGGGGAGGGAACACTGAAGCTTTCTTT.

The J gene is TRBJ2-1, the V gene TRBV7-2, with TRBD1 matching over 7 bases. CDR1 and CDR2 (germline): SGHTA, FQGNSA. V dropped 1 base and J dropped 8; count of bases not matched to a gene: 5. This CDR3 is built from 14 residues. For the CDR3, the DNA is TGTGCCAGCAGCTTAGGACAGGGTGAAGATGAGCAGTTCTTC. It encodes CASSLGQGEDEQFF.

This chain connects TRBV27 to TRBJ1-5; D ambiguous. With 3 bases removed from V and 3 bases from J, the gap between germline ends came to 6 bases. The germline V gene encodes CDR1 MNHEY and CDR2 SMNVEV (reference sequence). The CDR3 extends over 13 amino acids. In nucleotides, the CDR3 is TGTGCCAGCAGTTTCTACCACAATCAGCCCCAGCATTTT. Amino acid sequence: CASSFYHNQPQHF.

The V call is TRBV3-1 (or the pseudogene TRBV3-2), the J call TRBJ2-5; D perhaps matches TRBD2 (6 bases). Trimming removed 0 bases at V and 4 bases at J, with 9 bases between. CDR3 length equals 14 residues. Per germline, CDR1 LGHDT and CDR2 YNNKEL (reference sequence). DNA for the CDR3: TGTGCCAGCAGCCAAGACTCTAGCGTAGAGACCCAGTACTTC. It specifies CASSQDSSVETQYF.

The chain combines TRBV6-5 with TRBJ1-2, with 9 positions matching TRBD1. The germline gives CDR1 MNHEY, CDR2 SVGAGI. The CDR3 consists of 11 residues. V was pared by 10 bases and J by 5 bases, with 2 bases of the junction left unmatched. CDR3 protein: CATGQGYGYTF. The CDR3 region has the DNA TGTGCCACTGGACAGGGGTATGGCTACACCTTC.

V usage is TRBV11-3 and J usage is TRBJ2-3; 7 positions agree with TRBD2. CDR3 length equals 14 residues. Trimming took 5 bases from V and 1 from J; bases not matched to a gene: 3. Germline assignment: CDR1 SGHNT and CDR2 YENEEA. The CDR3 is CASSRGRRTDTQYF. CDR3 bases: TGTGCCAGCAGCCGCGGGAGACGCACAGATACGCAGTATTTT.

The chain uses TRBV5-1 and TRBJ2-1; 7 bases agree with TRBD1. Unmatched junction bases numbered 12, after V lost 2 bases and J lost 4 bases. CDR1 and CDR2 (germline): SGHRS, YFSETQ. The CDR3 is made up of 17 amino acids. The CDR3 is CASSFGVLGGAYNEQFF. The CDR3 DNA sequence: TGCGCCAGCAGCTTTGGCGTTCTAGGGGGCGCATACAATGAGCAGTTCTTC.

The V and J genes are TRBV7-6 and TRBJ2-1; TRBD2 matches at 7 bases. V gave up 3 bases and J gave up 6 bases; unmatched junction bases: 8. The CDR3 runs to 15 residues. Germline lookup yields CDR1 SGHVS and CDR2 FNYEAQ. CDR3 coding DNA: TGTGCCAGCAGCTTGAGGGTGCAGCGGGGCAATGAGCAGTTCTTC. Translating gives CASSLRVQRGNEQFF.

The chain couples TRBV10-3 to TRBJ2-7, with D maybe TRBD1 (6 bases). Germline-derived CDR1 and CDR2 are ENHRY and SYGVKD. This CDR3 is built from 18 residues. Between the trimmed V and J ends, which lost 2 bases and 2 bases, there was a span of 22 bases. The CDR3 region has the DNA TGTGCCATCAGTGAGCAAACCCGCACAGGGTTGAGCCCCTACGAGCAGTACTTC. Residues: CAISEQTRTGLSPYEQYF.

The chain carries TRBV7-9 and TRBJ1-1, with D possibly matching TRBD1 (6 bases). V shed 3 bases and J shed 4 bases, with 9 bases lying between them. Germline lookup yields CDR1 SEHNR and CDR2 FQNEAQ (reference sequence). The CDR3 runs to 13 residues. The CDR3 bases are TGTGCCAGCAGCTTGAGGGGGGGCACTGAAGCTTTCTTT. It encodes CASSLRGGTEAFF.

The CDR3 coding sequence is TGTGCCAGCAGCTTAGCGCAAGCAGCATGGACTTCGGAGCAGTACTTC. Its translation: CASSLAQAAWTSEQYF. The rearrangement uses TRBV7-8 and TRBJ2-7, with D possibly matching TRBD2 (5 bases). Trimming shortened V by 0 bases and J by 7 bases, and 19 bases separated the two germline ends. The germline gives CDR1 SGHVS, CDR2 FQNEAQ. This CDR3 is 16 amino acids long.

This rearrangement joins TRBV5-1 to TRBJ1-6; 9 bases align to TRBD1. This CDR3 region has 15 residues. V trimming: 4 bases; J trimming: 8 bases; junction bases outside the gene matches: 7. Per the germline V gene, CDR1 is SGHRS and CDR2 is YFSETQ. CDR3 sequence (DNA): TGCGCCAGCAGCCCCGGGACAGGGTCTGATTCACCCCTCCACTTT. This translates into CASSPGTGSDSPLHF.

This sequence joins TRBV7-2 and TRBJ1-2; unclear D gene. The germline CDR1 and CDR2 sequences are SGHTA and FQGNSA. The CDR3 is made up of 14 amino acids. The ends were cut back, 4 bases at V and 5 bases at J, with 14 bases in the middle. The CDR3 sequence is CASSSRGPSYGYTF. The CDR3 bases are TGTGCCAGCAGCTCAAGAGGTCCTTCTTATGGCTACACCTTC. The whole variable domain, filled in from reference TRBV7-2 and TRBJ1-2, reads GAGVSQSPSNKVTEKGKDVELRCDPISGHTALYWYRQSLGQGLEFLIYFQGNSAPDKSGLPSDRFSAERTGGSVSTLTIQRTQQEDSAVYLCASSSRGPSYGYTFGSGTRLTVV.

This clone was detected only once. V usage is TRBV4-1 and J usage is TRBJ1-1; 7 nucleotides line up with TRBD1. Germline V lookup: CDR1 MGHRA, CDR2 YSYEKL. The CDR3 runs 16 residues. Germline trimming cut 4 bases from V and 1 base from J; bases unmatched to any gene: 9. The CDR3 DNA sequence: TGCGCCAGCAGCCGCGGCCCGGGACAGAGGAACACTGAAGCTTTCTTT. It specifies CASSRGPGQRNTEAFF.

V usage is TRBV4-3 and J usage is TRBJ1-6, with D possibly TRBD1 on 6 matching bases. Germline lookup yields CDR1 LGHNA and CDR2 YSLEER. Trimming stripped 8 bases from V and 0 bases from J, with 26 bases between. The CDR3 has 20 amino acids. The CDR3 sequence: CASSGVFLGGISSYNSPLHF. In DNA, the CDR3 is TGCGCCAGCTCCGGGGTCTTTTTAGGGGGAATCAGCTCCTATAATTCACCCCTCCACTTT.

Only a few counts were recorded for this clone. The rearrangement joins TRBV30 to TRBJ1-2, with TRBD1 matching over 8 bases. This CDR3 is 13 amino acids long. Per germline, CDR1 GTSNPN and CDR2 SVGIG (reference sequence). The CDR3 nucleotides are TGTGCTCAGGGGGCGGGAAAGGACTATGGCTACACCTTC. Its protein is CAQGAGKDYGYTF.

The CDR3 loop is CASYLAGRSGNTIYF. CDR3 in DNA: TGTGCCAGCTACTTGGCGGGGCGCTCTGGAAACACCATATATTTT. The chain recombines TRBV18 with TRBJ1-3, with D possibly matching TRBD1 (5 bases). Looked up from germline, CDR1 is KGHSH and CDR2 is LQKENI. V gave up 7 bases and J gave up 0 bases, with 13 bases separating them. The CDR3 loop spans 15 amino acids.

The V and J genes are TRBV5-1 and TRBJ2-5; D is unresolved. Germline CDR1 reads SGHRS; CDR2 reads YFSETQ. The germline V and J ends were trimmed by 0 bases and 0 bases, with 6 bases remaining between them. The CDR3 contains 14 residues. The CDR3 reads CASSLGVDQETQYF. The CDR3 DNA reads TGCGCCAGCAGCTTGGGAGTAGACCAAGAGACCCAGTACTTC.

The CDR3 DNA is TGTGCCAGCACTCCTCCCACCGGGACAGGGGCCTATGGCTACACCTTC. This sequence encodes CASTPPTGTGAYGYTF. The rearrangement links TRBV7-9 to TRBJ1-2; 10 bases are a match to TRBD1. Germline V gives CDR1 SEHNR, CDR2 FQNEAQ (reference sequence). The junction had 12 bases not matched to a gene; V was cut back by 7 bases and J by 4 bases. The CDR3 runs to 16 residues.

The chain employs TRBV12-5 and TRBJ1-3; D not certain. CDR1 LGHNT and CDR2 FRNRAP come from the germline V gene. The CDR3 is 14 amino acids. The V end was cut by 4 bases, the J end by 0 bases, with 7 bases between. CDR3 region: CASGSWSSGNTIYF. The CDR3 nucleotides read TGTGCTAGTGGTTCCTGGAGCTCTGGAAACACCATATATTTT. The entire variable domain, with the rest obtained from reference TRBV12-5 and TRBJ1-3, is as follows: DARVTQTPRHKVTEMGQEVTMRCQPILGHNTVFWYRQTMMQGLELLAYFRNRAPLDDSGMPKDRFSAEMPDATLATLKIQPSEPRDSAVYFCASGSWSSGNTIYFGEGSWLTVV.